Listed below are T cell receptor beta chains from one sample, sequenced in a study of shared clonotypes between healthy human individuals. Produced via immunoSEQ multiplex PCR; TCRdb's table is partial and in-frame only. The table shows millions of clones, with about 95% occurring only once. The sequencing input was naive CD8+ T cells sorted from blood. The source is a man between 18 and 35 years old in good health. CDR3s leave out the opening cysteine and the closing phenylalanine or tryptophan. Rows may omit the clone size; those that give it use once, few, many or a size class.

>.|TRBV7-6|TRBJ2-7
ASSFRDSYYEQY
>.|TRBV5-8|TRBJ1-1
ASSLGLNTEAF
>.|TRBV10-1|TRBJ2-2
ASSEGAGGTGELF
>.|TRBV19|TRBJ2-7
ASSVTGTDSYEQY
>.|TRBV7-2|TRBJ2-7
ASSYGPVGYEQY
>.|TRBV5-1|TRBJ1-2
ASSLEGGDGYT
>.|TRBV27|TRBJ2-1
ASSLMWESYNEQF
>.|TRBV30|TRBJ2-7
AWSVGGTYEQY
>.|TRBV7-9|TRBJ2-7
ASSNPLASPESEQY
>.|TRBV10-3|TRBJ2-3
AISETSGGYGGTDTQY
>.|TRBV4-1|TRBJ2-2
ASSQRPTWELF
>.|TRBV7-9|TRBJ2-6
ASSFLPGQEHSGANVLT
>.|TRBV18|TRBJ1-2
ASSPVVTEYGYT
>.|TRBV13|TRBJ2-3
ASSLAGASPTDTQY
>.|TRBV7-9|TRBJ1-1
ASSAVWPDPSNPEAF
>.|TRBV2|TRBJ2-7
ASSGQDSYEQY
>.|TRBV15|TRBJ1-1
ATSRERSQNTEAF
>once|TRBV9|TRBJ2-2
ASNPLGDTGELF
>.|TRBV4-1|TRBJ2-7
ASSQVGGGSEEQY
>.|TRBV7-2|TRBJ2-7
ASSLGWTGPYEQY
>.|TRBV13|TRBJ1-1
ASSLEPGLNTEAF
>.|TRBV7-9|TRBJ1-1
ASSHFAAGASEAF
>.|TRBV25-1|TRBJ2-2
ASQGTTPGELF
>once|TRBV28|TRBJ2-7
ASSSRDRVYEQY
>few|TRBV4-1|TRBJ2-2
ASSPGLADGELF
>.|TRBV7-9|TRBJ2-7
ASSLSGDEQY
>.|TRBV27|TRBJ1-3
ASSLRGAYGNTIY